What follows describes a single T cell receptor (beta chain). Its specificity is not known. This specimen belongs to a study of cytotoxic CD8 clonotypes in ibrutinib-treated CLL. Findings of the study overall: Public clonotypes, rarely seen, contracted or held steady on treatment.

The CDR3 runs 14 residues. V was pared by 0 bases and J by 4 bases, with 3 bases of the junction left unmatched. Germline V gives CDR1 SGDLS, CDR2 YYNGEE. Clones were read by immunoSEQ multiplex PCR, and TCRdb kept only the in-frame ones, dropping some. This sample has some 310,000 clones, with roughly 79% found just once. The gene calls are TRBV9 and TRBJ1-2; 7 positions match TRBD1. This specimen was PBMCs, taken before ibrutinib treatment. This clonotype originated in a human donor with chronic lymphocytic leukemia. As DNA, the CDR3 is TGTGCCAGCAGCGTAGGGGACAGCACCTATGGCTACACCTTC. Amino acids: CASSVGDSTYGYTF. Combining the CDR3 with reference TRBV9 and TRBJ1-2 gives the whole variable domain DSGVTQTPKHLITATGQRVTLRCSPRSGDLSVYWYQQSLDQGLQFLIQYYNGEERAKGNILERFSAQQFPDLHSELNLSSLELGDSALYFCASSVGDSTYGYTFGSGTRLTVV.